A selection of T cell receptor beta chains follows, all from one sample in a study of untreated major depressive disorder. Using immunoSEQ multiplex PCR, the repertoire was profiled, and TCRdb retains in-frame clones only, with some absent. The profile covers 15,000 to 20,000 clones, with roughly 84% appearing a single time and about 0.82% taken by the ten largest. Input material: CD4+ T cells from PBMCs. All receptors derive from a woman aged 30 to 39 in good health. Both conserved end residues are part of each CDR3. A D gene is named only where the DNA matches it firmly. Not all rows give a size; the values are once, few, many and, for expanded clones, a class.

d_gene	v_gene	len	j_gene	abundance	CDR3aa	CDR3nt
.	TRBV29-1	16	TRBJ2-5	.	CSVPKGAIAGKETQYF	TGCAGCGTACCCAAAGGGGCCATTGCCGGAAAAGAGACCCAGTACTTC
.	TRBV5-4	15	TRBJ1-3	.	CASSSAGRSGNTIYF	TGTGCCAGCAGCTCGGCTGGGCGGTCTGGAAACACCATATATTTT
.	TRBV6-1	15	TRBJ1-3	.	CASNLRTVTGNTIYF	TGTGCCAGCAATCTAAGGACAGTGACTGGAAACACCATATATTTT
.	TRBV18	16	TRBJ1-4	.	CASSVTVGPTNEKLFF	TGTGCCAGCTCAGTCACAGTCGGACCAACTAATGAAAAACTGTTTTTT
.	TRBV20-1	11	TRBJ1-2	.	CSQRLGLYYTF	TGCTCTCAACGTTTGGGCCTTTACTACACCTTC
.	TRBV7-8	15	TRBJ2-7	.	CASSSGQAGSYEQYF	TGTGCCAGCAGTTCGGGGCAGGCAGGGTCATACGAGCAGTACTTC
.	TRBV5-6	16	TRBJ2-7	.	CASRSSSGGSSREQYF	TGTGCCAGCAGGTCCTCATCCGGAGGCTCCTCCCGCGAGCAGTACTTC
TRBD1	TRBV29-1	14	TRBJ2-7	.	CSARTGTGGDEQYF	TGCAGCGCGAGAACCGGGACAGGGGGCGACGAGCAGTACTTC
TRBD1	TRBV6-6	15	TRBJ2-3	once	CASSQGQQSTDTQYF	TGTGCCAGCAGCCAGGGACAGCAGAGCACAGATACGCAGTATTTT
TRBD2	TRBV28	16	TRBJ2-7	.	CASSFRIAGGRYEQYF	TGTGCCAGCAGTTTCAGGATAGCGGGAGGGCGATACGAGCAGTACTTC
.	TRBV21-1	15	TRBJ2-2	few	CASSKEGLASGELFF	TGTGCCAGCAGCAAAGAAGGACTAGCTTCCGGGGAGCTGTTTTTT
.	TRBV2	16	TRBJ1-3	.	CASSEQGRDSGNTIYF	TGTGCCAGCAGCGAACAGGGCAGGGACTCTGGAAACACCATATATTTT
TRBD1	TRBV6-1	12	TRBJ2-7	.	CAGKTGTYEQYF	TGTGCCGGGAAGACAGGGACCTACGAGCAGTACTTC
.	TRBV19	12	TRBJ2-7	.	CASSKQGYEQYF	TGTGCCAGTAGTAAGCAGGGCTACGAGCAGTACTTC
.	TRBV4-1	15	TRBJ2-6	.	CASSQDDSGANVLTF	TGCGCCAGCAGCCAAGATGACTCTGGGGCCAACGTCCTGACTTTC
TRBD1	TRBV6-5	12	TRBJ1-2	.	CASSPGQGRYTF	TGTGCCAGCAGCCCTGGACAGGGACGCTACACCTTC
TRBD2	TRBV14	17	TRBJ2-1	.	CASSSWTSASSYNEQFF	TGTGCCAGCAGCTCCTGGACTAGCGCGAGCTCCTACAATGAGCAGTTCTTC
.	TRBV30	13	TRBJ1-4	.	CAFNGATNEKLFF	TGTGCCTTCAACGGTGCAACTAATGAAAAACTGTTTTTT
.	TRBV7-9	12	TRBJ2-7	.	CASSRRDYEQYF	TGTGCCAGCAGCCGGCGGGACTACGAGCAGTACTTC
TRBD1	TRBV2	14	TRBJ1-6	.	CASSNGQDNSPLHF	TGTGCCAGCAGTAACGGACAGGATAATTCACCCCTCCACTTT
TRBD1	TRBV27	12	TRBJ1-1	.	CASSTGGTEAFF	TGTGCCAGCAGTACAGGGGGCACTGAAGCTTTCTTT
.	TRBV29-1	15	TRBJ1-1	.	CSVEHLPGRNTEAFF	TGCAGCGTTGAACATCTCCCAGGGCGAAACACTGAAGCTTTCTTT
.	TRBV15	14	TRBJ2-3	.	CATSVRTGTDTQYF	TGTGCCACCAGCGTTCGGACAGGCACAGATACGCAGTATTTT
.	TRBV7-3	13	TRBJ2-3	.	CASSQEVGDTQYF	TGTGCCAGCAGCCAAGAGGTGGGAGATACGCAGTATTTT
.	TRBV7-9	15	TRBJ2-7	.	CASSSSSWGKGEQYF	TGTGCCAGCAGCTCATCTTCTTGGGGTAAAGGGGAGCAGTACTTC
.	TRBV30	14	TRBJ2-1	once	CAWRGPARHGEQFF	TGTGCCTGGAGGGGGCCTGCTAGGCATGGGGAGCAGTTCTTC